This T cell receptor beta chain was captured by sequencing in a study of OX40 agonist ivuxolimab in advanced cancers. Study results and limitations: Some patients who did not respond also had low normalized T-cell clonal expansion. Among T cells, CD8+ cells averaged more expanded clones than CD4+ cells.

CDR1 is LGHNT, CDR2 FRNRAP, per germline. The junction had 9 bases not matched to a gene; V was cut back by 5 bases and J by 5 bases. This CDR3 is built from 14 residues. Of note for this clone: Its target is unknown.

The repertoire was sequenced with immunoSEQ multiplex PCR; TCRdb's copy has only in-frame clones and lacks some. The data show tens of thousands of clones, with more than 75% seen just once and approximately 33% held by the top ten. This sequence joins TRBV12-5 and TRBJ2-7; 7 nucleotides agree with TRBD1. The receptor comes from an adult with an advanced solid tumor such as melanoma, head and neck, liver or kidney cancer. The specimen was CD4+ or CD8+ T cells sorted from blood, collected in a trial of the OX40 agonist ivuxolimab. CDR3 region: CASGRDRAPHEQYF. In DNA, the CDR3 is TGTGCTAGTGGTCGTGACAGGGCCCCCCACGAGCAGTACTTC.